The 26 T cell receptor beta chains below were found in one sample sequenced in a study of glioma-infiltrating T cells. Amplification of TCR alpha and beta CDR3 regions from RNA used iRepertoire nested multiplex PCR. TCRdb used MiXCR to reprocess the multiplex PCR reads, holding one entry per CDR3 protein. Of 100,000 to 150,000 distinct CDR3 sequences listed, roughly 24% are singletons. The sequenced material came from glioma tissue, nonneoplastic brain tissue, or PBMCs (not recorded which). Receptors were obtained from a human donor with low-grade glioma or glioblastoma, undergoing nonglioma brain surgery, or in good health (not recorded which).

Concerning this clonotype: This may stem from a read error, because a much larger clone lies one nucleotide away. The rearrangement links TRBV7-2 to TRBJ2-7, with D uncertain. CDR3 length equals 14 residues. CDR1 and CDR2 from the germline V gene are SGHTA and FQGNSA. The chain's CDR3 is CASRFTTRTYEQYF. CDR3 bases: TGTGCCAGCCGCTTTACCACCAGAACCTACGAGCAGTACTTC.

Many counts were recorded for this clonotype. The chain is built from TRBV24-1 and TRBJ2-5, with 7 bases lining up with TRBD2. The CDR3 runs to 14 residues. V was clipped by 4 bases and J by 5 bases; unmatched bases: 6. Looked up from germline, CDR1 is KGHDR and CDR2 is SFDVKD. The CDR3 is CATSDITSVETQYF. The CDR3 region has the DNA TGTGCCACCAGTGACATTACTAGCGTGGAGACCCAGTACTTC.

This clonotype has ten or more counts. The CDR3: CASSPTGAGNTIYF. The DNA for the CDR3 is TGTGCCAGCTCACCGACAGGGGCTGGAAACACCATATATTTT. The V call is TRBV18, the J call TRBJ1-3; 8 nucleotides line up with TRBD1. Germline assignment: CDR1 KGHSH and CDR2 LQKENI. The CDR3 runs to 14 residues. Losses at the gene ends were 3 bases for V and 2 bases for J; bases not matched to a gene: 0.

This clonotype was counted many times. The genes are TRBV12-5 and TRBJ2-5, with TRBD1 identical over 7 bases. Looked up from germline, CDR1 is LGHNT and CDR2 is FRNRAP. CDR3 size: 15 residues. V dropped 1 base and J dropped 1; count of bases not matched to a gene: 3. In DNA form, the CDR3 reads TGTGCTAGTGGTTTGGGAGCAGGGGGCCAAGAGACCCAGTACTTC. Translation gives CASGLGAGGQETQYF.

This clonotype was recorded many times. The rearrangement joins TRBV5-1 to TRBJ2-5; D perhaps matches TRBD1 (6 bases). Germline values: CDR1 SGHRS, CDR2 YFSETQ. V was pared by 4 bases and J by 4 bases, with 14 bases between. The CDR3 extends over 14 amino acids. CDR3 bases: TGCGCCAGCAGCCCGGGACAACTAATAGAGACCCAGTACTTC. Its translation is CASSPGQLIETQYF.

This clonotype was seen repeatedly, ten times or more. This rearrangement joins TRBV10-3 to TRBJ2-3; no clear D gene. Trimming took 10 bases from V and 2 from J, leaving 13 bases between them. Per the germline V gene, CDR1 is ENHRY and CDR2 is SYGVKD. The CDR3 runs to 13 residues. For the CDR3, the DNA is TGTGCCACCCGATCCCGTGTCACAGATACGCAGTATTTT. Its protein is CATRSRVTDTQYF.

This clonotype was seen many times. The chain joins TRBV20-1 to TRBJ2-3; 11 bases are a match to TRBD2. The CDR3 loop spans 14 amino acids. The J segment lost 1 base and the V segment lost 4 bases, leaving 1 base of the junction unmatched. CDR1 and CDR2 (germline): DFQATT, SNEGSKA (reference sequence). CDR3 nucleotides: TGCAGTGCTAAGGGACTAGCGGGCACAGATACGCAGTATTTT. Its protein is CSAKGLAGTDTQYF.

This clonotype occurred many times. The chain employs TRBV2 and TRBJ2-5; D uncertain. The CDR3 has 12 residues. The V gene lost 9 bases and the J gene lost 5 bases, with 13 bases spanning the gap. CDR1 is SNHLY and CDR2 is FYNNEI in the germline V gene. The CDR3 is CASRESGETQYF. In nucleotides, the CDR3 is TGTGCCAGTAGGGAATCCGGGGAGACCCAGTACTTC.

Turning to this clonotype: An end of the junction differs from the germline gene, which may be a read error. The rearrangement joins TRBV6-1 to TRBJ2-3; D call uncertain. The germline gives CDR1 MNHNS, CDR2 SASEGT. The CDR3 loop spans 13 amino acids. DNA for the CDR3: TGTGCCCCCCCGTCGTGGAGCACAGATACGCCGTCTTTT. It encodes CAPPSWSTDTPSF.

The genes are TRBV18 and TRBJ2-7; the match to TRBD1 covers 8 bases. Per the germline V gene, CDR1 is KGHSH and CDR2 is LQKENI. The CDR3 has 14 residues. Trimming at V came to 6 bases and at J to 8 bases, leaving 12 bases not matched to a gene. CDR3 in DNA: TGTGCCAGCTCCGCGGGACAGGCAAGTTACAAGCAGTACTTC. Its translation: CASSAGQASYKQYF.

This clonotype was picked up a small number of times. J is TRBJ2-1 and V is TRBV18, with D possibly being TRBD1 (6 bases). Germline V gene sequence: CDR1 KGHSH, CDR2 LQKENI. The CDR3 totals 16 residues. V gave up 0 bases and J gave up 6 bases, with 15 bases separating them. The CDR3 DNA reads as TGTGCCAGCTCACCACCGTGGGGGCGAGTTGGCAATGAGCAGTTCTTC. The encoded protein is CASSPPWGRVGNEQFF. The variable domain in full, with the rest retrieved from reference TRBV18 and TRBJ2-1, is NAGVMQNPRHLVRRRGQEARLRCSPMKGHSHVYWYRQLPEEGLKFMVYLQKENIIDESGMPKERFSAEFPKEGPSILRIQQVVRGDSAAYFCASSPPWGRVGNEQFFGPGTRLTVL.

The chain links TRBV5-1 to TRBJ1-1; TRBD1 is a possible D gene (5 bases). Germline V gene sequence: CDR1 SGHRS, CDR2 YFSETQ. The CDR3 spans 13 residues. V was clipped by 3 bases and J by 3 bases, with 9 bases between them. CDR3 residues: CASSSVGDTEAFF. Written as DNA, the CDR3 is TGCGCCAGCAGCTCGGTAGGGGACACTGAAGCTTTCTTT.

Ten or more counts support this clonotype. This rearrangement joins TRBV3-1 to TRBJ1-2, with 9 bases identical to TRBD1. Germline assignment: CDR1 LGHDT and CDR2 YNNKEL (reference sequence). The CDR3 extends over 15 amino acids. Trimming at V came to 4 bases and at J to 4 bases, leaving 7 bases not matched to a gene. The CDR3 loop is CASSLGTGRGYGYTF. The CDR3 nucleotides read TGTGCCAGCAGCCTAGGGACAGGGAGGGGCTATGGCTACACCTTC.

The sample holds many counts of this clonotype. The chain has TRBV6-1 and TRBJ1-5; 9 nucleotides agree with TRBD1. Germline V CDR1 and CDR2: MNHNS, SASEGT. This CDR3 spans 16 amino acids. Trimming cost V 5 bases and J 3 bases; bases outside gene matches: 8. The CDR3 DNA sequence: TGTGCCAGCAGTCCAAACAGGGGGCAGGACAATCAGCCCCAGCATTTT. It is translated as CASSPNRGQDNQPQHF.

A remark on this clonotype: Being one base from a much bigger clone, this may be a read error. The V call is TRBV24-1, the J call TRBJ2-1; tentative D call: TRBD1 (6 bases). Germline CDR1 is KGHDR and CDR2 is SFDVKD. The V gene lost 3 bases and the J gene lost 13 bases, with 21 bases spanning the gap. This CDR3 contains 15 residues. Here the CDR3 DNA reads TGTGCCACCAGTGATCAGTGGGAAACAGGGTCCCGACAGTTCTTC. Translating it yields CATSDQWETGSRQFF.

Concerning this clonotype: A read error may be the cause here, since a much bigger clone is one base away. This chain links TRBV24-1 with TRBJ2-1, with unresolved D. The CDR3 totals 13 residues. CDR1 is KGHDR, CDR2 SFDVKD, per germline. In DNA form, the CDR3 reads TGTGCCACCAGTGACCCCCCTCGTTATGAGCAGTCCTTC. Translating gives CATSDPPRYEQSF.

About this clonotype itself: One end of the junction is discordant with germline, which a read error may explain. The chain has TRBV18 and TRBJ2-3, with a weak D call TRBD2 (6 bases). CDR1 is KGHSH, CDR2 LQKENI, per germline. This CDR3 has 14 residues. CDR3 amino acids: CARSPGLITDTQYF. The DNA of the CDR3 is TGTGCCAGATCACCGGGACTTATCACAGATACGCAGTATTTT.

This clonotype was detected only once. Being one base from a much bigger clone, this may be a read error. The CDR3 loop is CASSLPTGNNSPLHF. In nucleotides, the CDR3 is TGTGCCAGCAGCTTACCGACAGGGAATAATTCACCCCTCCACTTT. The chain is built from TRBV11-1 and TRBJ1-6, with 7 bases matching TRBD1. Losses at the gene ends were 2 bases for V and 5 bases for J; bases not matched to a gene: 3. The CDR3 extends over 15 amino acids. CDR1 and CDR2 (germline): SGHAT, FQDESV (reference sequence).

This clonotype was counted at least ten times. The chain carries TRBV10-3 and TRBJ2-4, with 10 bases fitting TRBD2. CDR3 length equals 13 residues. Germline-derived CDR1 and CDR2 are ENHRY and SYGVKD. Losses at the gene ends were 6 bases for V and 8 bases for J; bases not matched to a gene: 4. The CDR3 bases are TGTGCCATCAGGGGGACTAGCGCGGACATTCAGTACTTC. Translated: CAIRGTSADIQYF.

This clonotype was observed many times. This sequence joins TRBV7-8 and TRBJ1-3, with D uncertain. Deletions cut 0 bases from V and 9 bases from J, with 12 bases between. This CDR3 comprises 14 residues. Germline CDR1 SGHVS, CDR2 FQNEAQ. This chain's CDR3 is CASSLAEAPSTIYF. The DNA for the CDR3 is TGTGCCAGCAGCTTAGCAGAGGCCCCATCCACCATATATTTT.

This clonotype appeared many times. A single base separates this from a much larger clone, so it may be a read error. This chain joins TRBV6-1 and TRBJ2-3; 9 bases are shared with TRBD1. Germline lookup yields CDR1 MNHNS and CDR2 SASEGT. The CDR3 consists of 14 residues. In nucleotides, the CDR3 is TGTGCCGCCAAGACCGGGACAGGGACAGGTACGCAGTATTTT. Its translation is CAAKTGTGTGTQYF.

This clonotype was observed a handful of times. The chain combines TRBV19 with TRBJ2-5; D is uncertain. Trimming took off 3 bases at V and 5 bases at J, with 10 bases between the two ends. Germline V lookup: CDR1 LNHDA, CDR2 SQIVND (reference sequence). The CDR3 contains 13 residues. The CDR3 DNA reads as TGTGCCAGTAGTATCGGGCGTCCGGAGACCCAGTACTTC. Encoded protein: CASSIGRPETQYF.

The table lists this clonotype with many counts. This rearrangement joins TRBV6-1 to TRBJ2-7, with TRBD1 matching over 10 bases. This CDR3 has 13 residues. With V trimmed by 8 bases and J by 2 bases, 3 bases remained unmatched. Germline V lookup: CDR1 MNHNS, CDR2 SASEGT. CDR3: CASDRGLAYEQYF. The CDR3 nucleotides are TGTGCCAGCGACAGGGGGCTAGCCTACGAGCAGTACTTC.

The rearrangement uses TRBV24-1 and TRBJ2-7, with 7 positions matching TRBD1. This CDR3 is 15 amino acids long. Germline V CDR1 and CDR2: KGHDR, SFDVKD. V was pared by 2 bases and J by 13 bases, with 16 bases of the junction left unmatched. CDR3 region: CATSDSDPTGYDHYF. The CDR3 DNA follows: TGTGCCACCAGTGATTCTGACCCGACAGGGTACGATCATTACTTC.

J is TRBJ2-3 and V is TRBV5-1; 13 bases fit TRBD2. CDR3 size: 16 residues. In germline, CDR1 is SGHRS, CDR2 YFSETQ. V was pared by 4 bases and J by 3 bases, with 5 bases of the junction left unmatched. CDR3 sequence (DNA): TGCGCCAGCAGCCCCGGACTAGCGGGAGTAACAGATACGCAGTATTTT. It translates to CASSPGLAGVTDTQYF.

There are many counts of this clonotype. The V call is TRBV4-1, the J call TRBJ1-1, with D uncertain. The V and J ends lost 4 bases and 4 bases respectively, with 10 bases between them. Germline loops: CDR1 MGHRA, CDR2 YSYEKL. The CDR3 consists of 13 residues. The CDR3 region has the DNA TGCGCCAGCAGCCTTGGTCGGGGCACTGAAGCTTTCTTT. Protein: CASSLGRGTEAFF.